This paragraph covers one T cell receptor (beta chain) sequence. The entry originates in a study of blood T cell repertoires in COVID-19. Data came from immunoSEQ multiplex PCR; TCRdb stores just in-frame clones and leaves some out. The sample yields some 85,000 clones, about four fifths seen once. Trimming removed 6 bases from V and 1 base from J, with 12 bases in between. This CDR3 is 14 amino acids long. Germline CDR1 is LGHDT and CDR2 is YNNKEL (reference sequence). The rearrangement uses TRBV3-1 (or the pseudogene TRBV3-2) and TRBJ1-1, with a tentative D call TRBD1 (6 bases). The sequence was obtained from a woman older than 75 with active or convalescent COVID-19. Sequencing was performed on peripheral blood. In DNA form, the CDR3 reads TGTGCCAGCAGACCTCGGACAGCGAACACTGAAGCTTTCTTT. The encoded protein is CASRPRTANTEAFF.